The following is a TCR beta chain sequence with its context. The sample holds a few counts of this clone. Its target antigen remains unknown. Within one base of it there is no much larger clone, and no base qualities were kept. The entry originates in a study of blood T cell repertoires in COVID-19 (dated by TCRdb to 2020 to 2021). For context, the study as a whole: Samples covering the acute and convalescent phases of COVID-19 were provided by collaborators in the United States, Italy and Spain. The repertoires were released in a freely available public database meant as a resource for research on the immune response to SARS-CoV-2. A de-identified subject ID, COVID-19 status, age in years and sex were almost always included in the sample metadata. The samples were drawn from the first 160 participants of the ongoing ImmuneRACE study and from 1,200 or so subjects provided by 6 global collaborators. The prospective study material was composed of cDNA or gDNA derived from T cells, B-cell-depleted T cells, or PBMCs. Where available, HLA class I and class II types were taken from metadata supplied by the sample provider and were not determined by assay-based typing. The dataset comprised deeply sampled blood TCRbeta repertoires from subjects exposed to, actively infected with, or recovered from COVID-19.

Study-level results and caveats: The amount of clinical and demographic metadata varied by source and participant and was provided uncurated.

The immunoSEQ Assay, a bias-controlled multiplex PCR, was used to amplify TCRbeta CDR3 regions from genomic DNA. The paper's processing steps were these. Nucleated cell counts per sample were estimated from amplification of reference gene primers within the assay. Sequence reads were collapsed and filtered to measure the absolute abundance of every unique TCRbeta CDR3 rearrangement. For each sample, productive Simpson clonality was calculated as the square root of Simpson's diversity index across productive rearrangements. Not all clones reach the TCRdb copy of this immuneACCESS table, which keeps in-frame sequences only. Checked studies attribute under half of the gap to unresolved V genes and leave the rest unexplained. D and trimming were read from the DNA, whereas the V and J calls and clone size are those reported in that table. For this sample there are 150,000 to 160,000 clones; approximately 90% appear just once. The ten biggest clones cover roughly 2.2% of the sample.

Reading the germline V gene gives CDR1 SGHTS and CDR2 YDEGEE. V was cut back by 5 bases and J by 5 bases, leaving a gap of 22 bases between them. Taken from cysteine to phenylalanine, the CDR3 has 16 residues. Only CDR3 DNA is held: 48 bases, read in frame from base 1. The collaborating institutions used their own protocols to collect whole blood in K2EDTA tubes. Collaborator samples were shipped for TCRbeta analysis as frozen whole blood, isolated PBMCs, or DNA extracted from either sample type. The rearrangement joined TRBV5-8 to TRBJ1-1, with a tentative D gene TRBD1 over 6 matching bases. This receptor was taken from a woman aged 70-85 years with acute or convalescent COVID-19. What was sequenced was peripheral blood. The DNA sequence reads TGTGCCAGCAGAGATAACAGGGATCAGTTTAAGACTGAAGCTTTCTTT. It translates to CASRDNRDQFKTEAFF. Outside the CDR3, residues come from the reference TRBV5-8 and TRBJ1-1 proteins, so the full variable domain is: EAGVTQSPTHLIKTRGQQATLRCSPISGHTSVYWYQQALGLGLQFLLWYDEGEERNRGNFPPRFSGRQFPNYSSELNVNALELEDSALYLCASRDNRDQFKTEAFFGQGTRLTVV.